The 10 T cell receptor beta chains below all came from one sample that was sequenced in a study of shared clonotypes between healthy human individuals. The method was immunoSEQ multiplex PCR; TCRdb's version includes in-frame clones alone and lacks a portion of them. The table shows about 2 million clones, with about 95% occurring only once. Sequencing used naive CD4+ T cells sorted from blood. Indicated subset: CD45RA+ positively selected. The source is a man aged 18 to 29 in good health.

The chain recombines TRBV6-5 with TRBJ1-2; D may be TRBD1 (6 bases). CDR3 length: 14 amino acids. V was trimmed by 5 bases and J by 5 bases, leaving 15 bases between them. Germline CDR1 reads MNHEY; CDR2 reads SVGAGI. The CDR3 DNA is TGTGCCAGCAGTGCCTCGACAGGCCCATATGGCTACACCTTC. This gives the protein CASSASTGPYGYTF.

The V gene is TRBV7-9, the J gene TRBJ1-4; perhaps TRBD1 as D (5 bases). CDR3 length equals 13 residues. Trimming took 6 bases from V and 8 from J, leaving 13 bases between them. Germline V gene lookup returns CDR1 SEHNR and CDR2 FQNEAQ (reference sequence). In nucleotides, the CDR3 is TGTGCCAGCAGGTTGGGACTTGGGGAAAAACTGTTTTTT. This translates into CASRLGLGEKLFF.

The chain employs TRBV2 and TRBJ2-3; a possible D gene is TRBD2 (5 bases). V dropped 1 base and J dropped 4 bases, with 9 bases sitting between them. The CDR3 is made up of 14 amino acids. Germline lookup yields CDR1 SNHLY and CDR2 FYNNEI. Here the CDR3 reads CASSEEASPDTQYF. The CDR3 region has the DNA TGTGCCAGCAGTGAAGAGGCTAGCCCAGATACGCAGTATTTT. Full variable domain (rest looked up from reference TRBV2 and TRBJ2-3): EPEVTQTPSHQVTQMGQEVILRCVPISNHLYFYWYRQILGQKVEFLVSFYNNEISEKSEIFDDQFSVERPDGSNFTLKIRSTKLEDSAMYFCASSEEASPDTQYFGPGTRLTVL.

This chain uses TRBV19 with TRBJ2-7, with 12 bases matching TRBD2. V lost 5 bases, J lost 7 bases, and 9 bases stayed unmatched. Germline CDR1 reads LNHDA; CDR2 reads SQIVND (reference sequence). CDR3 length: 15 amino acids. CDR3 DNA sequence: TGTGCCAGTAGTGCCGGACTAGCGGGGACGATGGAGCAGTACTTC. Translating it yields CASSAGLAGTMEQYF.

The CDR3 region has the DNA TGTGCCAGCAGTGCGACTAGCGGGGGGTTCGATACGCAGTATTTT. This translates into CASSATSGGFDTQYF. The rearrangement links TRBV9 to TRBJ2-3, with 13 bases fitting TRBD2. CDR1 and CDR2 (germline): SGDLS, YYNGEE. This CDR3 is built from 15 residues. V lost 5 bases and J lost 6; bases outside the gene matches: 6.

The gene calls are TRBV5-6 and TRBJ1-5; D uncertain. The V and J ends lost 0 bases and 5 bases respectively, with 3 bases between them. Germline V gene data show CDR1 as SGHDT and CDR2 as YYEEEE. This CDR3 region has 12 residues. The chain's CDR3 is CASSLVDQPQHF. For the CDR3, the DNA is TGTGCCAGCAGCTTGGTGGATCAGCCCCAGCATTTT.

This sequence joins TRBV28 and TRBJ2-1; TRBD1 matches 7 bases. The CDR3 extends over 12 amino acids. The J segment lost 7 bases and the V segment lost 7 bases, leaving 4 bases of the junction unmatched. Germline values: CDR1 MDHEN, CDR2 SYDVKM. The CDR3 nucleotides are TGTGCCAGCATCACGACAGGGAATGAGCAGTTCTTC. This codes for CASITTGNEQFF.

The chain links TRBV7-3 to TRBJ2-3; D gene uncertain. Germline CDR1 is SGHTA and CDR2 is FQGTGA. Trimming took off 5 bases at V and 3 bases at J, with 9 bases between the two ends. There are 13 residues in the CDR3. DNA of the CDR3: TGTGCCAGCAGCGTTGGAGTGACAGATACGCAGTATTTT. As protein: CASSVGVTDTQYF.

The chain carries TRBV7-3 and TRBJ1-3; a possible D gene is TRBD1 (5 bases). This CDR3 is 14 amino acids long. Germline assignment: CDR1 SGHTA and CDR2 FQGTGA. Trimming shortened V by 5 bases and J by 0 bases, and 8 bases separated the two germline ends. The CDR3, as DNA: TGTGCCAGCAGCCCAACAGGCTCTGGAAACACCATATATTTT. Encoded protein: CASSPTGSGNTIYF.

Remarks on this clone: This sample includes further DNA sequences coding for the same CDR3. The gene calls are TRBV7-9 and TRBJ2-3; possibly TRBD1 for D (5 bases). The V gene lost 2 bases and the J gene lost 4 bases, with 7 bases spanning the gap. Germline V lookup: CDR1 SEHNR, CDR2 FQNEAQ (reference sequence). The CDR3 is 13 residues long. This CDR3 is CASSLLGADTQYF. In nucleotides, the CDR3 is TGTGCCAGCAGCTTATTAGGGGCAGATACGCAGTATTTT.